This TCR beta chain comes out of a study of T-cell reconstitution after alpha-beta-depleted transplantation in children. Trimming shortened V by 4 bases and J by 3 bases, and 9 bases separated the two germline ends. The CDR3 runs to 12 residues. Germline assignment: CDR1 GTSNPN and CDR2 SVGIG (reference sequence). Unique molecular identifiers were incorporated when the TCRbeta library was constructed. TCRdb independently ran MiXCR on the PCR reads; one entry per CDR3 protein. The data hold 500,000 to 600,000 distinct CDR3 sequences, with about 17% observed a single time. This clonotype was found a few times.

This receptor was obtained from a human donor who donated a stem cell graft to a child with acute lymphoblastic leukemia. The source material was PBMCs from the stem cell graft donor, sampled from the stem cell graft. This chain links TRBV30 with TRBJ1-1; D gene ambiguous. The chain's CDR3 is CAWTRFYTEAFF. The CDR3 nucleotides are TGTGCCTGGACTAGGTTTTACACTGAAGCTTTCTTT.